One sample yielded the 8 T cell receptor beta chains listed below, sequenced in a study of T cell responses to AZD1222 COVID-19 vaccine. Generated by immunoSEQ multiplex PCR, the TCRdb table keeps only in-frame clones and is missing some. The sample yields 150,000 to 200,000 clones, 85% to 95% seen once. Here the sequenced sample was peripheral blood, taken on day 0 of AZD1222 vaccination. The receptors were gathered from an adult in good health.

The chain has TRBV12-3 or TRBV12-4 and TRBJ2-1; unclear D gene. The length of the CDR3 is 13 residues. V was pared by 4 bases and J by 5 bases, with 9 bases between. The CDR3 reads CASSSTTHNEQFF. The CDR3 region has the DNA TGTGCCAGCAGTTCCACCACACACAATGAGCAGTTCTTC.

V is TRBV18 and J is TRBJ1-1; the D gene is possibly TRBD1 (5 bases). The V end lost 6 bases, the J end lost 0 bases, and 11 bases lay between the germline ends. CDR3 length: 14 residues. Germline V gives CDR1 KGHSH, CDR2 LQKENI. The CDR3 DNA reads TGTGCCAGCTCCCGTGGACATATGAACACTGAAGCTTTCTTT. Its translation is CASSRGHMNTEAFF.

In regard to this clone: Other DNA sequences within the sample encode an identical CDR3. DNA of the CDR3: TGTGCCAGCAGCCTCGACAACTACGAGCAGTACGTC. This translates into CASSLDNYEQYV. The rearrangement links TRBV5-4 to TRBJ2-7; no reliable D call. The CDR3 totals 12 residues. Germline CDR1 and CDR2: SGHNT and YYREEE (reference sequence). V lost 4 bases to trimming and J lost 3 bases, with 8 bases between them.

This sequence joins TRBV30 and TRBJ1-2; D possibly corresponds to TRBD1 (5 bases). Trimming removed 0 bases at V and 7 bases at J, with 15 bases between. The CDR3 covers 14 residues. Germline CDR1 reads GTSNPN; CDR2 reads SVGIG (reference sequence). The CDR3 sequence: CAWSVSGQGVGYTF. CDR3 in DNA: TGTGCCTGGAGTGTATCAGGGCAGGGTGTTGGCTACACCTTC.

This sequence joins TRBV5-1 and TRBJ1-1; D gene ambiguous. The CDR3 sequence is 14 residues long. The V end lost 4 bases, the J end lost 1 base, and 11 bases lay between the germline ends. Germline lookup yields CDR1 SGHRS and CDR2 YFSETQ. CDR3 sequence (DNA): TGCGCCAGCAGCGCCTTCGCCGCGAACACTGAAGCTTTCTTT. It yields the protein CASSAFAANTEAFF.

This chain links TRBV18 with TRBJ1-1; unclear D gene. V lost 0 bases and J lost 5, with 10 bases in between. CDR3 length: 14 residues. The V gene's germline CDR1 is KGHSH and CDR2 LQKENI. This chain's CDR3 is CASSPPSSETEAFF. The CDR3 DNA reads TGTGCCAGCTCACCACCGTCGTCCGAGACTGAAGCTTTCTTT.

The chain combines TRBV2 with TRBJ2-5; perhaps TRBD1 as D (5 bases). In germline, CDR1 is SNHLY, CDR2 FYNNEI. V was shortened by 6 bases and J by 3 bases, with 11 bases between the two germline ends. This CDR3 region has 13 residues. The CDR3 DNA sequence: TGTGCCAGCAGGTTAGGGGTTGAAGAGACCCAGTACTTC. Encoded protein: CASRLGVEETQYF.

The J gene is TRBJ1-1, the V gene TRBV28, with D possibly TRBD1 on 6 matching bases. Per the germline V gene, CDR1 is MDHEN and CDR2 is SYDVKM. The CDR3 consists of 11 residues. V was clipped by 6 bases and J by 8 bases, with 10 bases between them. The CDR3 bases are TGTGCCAGCAGATTGGGGACAGAAGCTTTCTTT. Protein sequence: CASRLGTEAFF. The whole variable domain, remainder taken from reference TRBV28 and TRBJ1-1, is DVKVTQSSRYLVKRTGEKVFLECVQDMDHENMFWYRQDPGLGLRLIYFSYDVKMKEKGDIPEGYSVSREKKERFSLILESASTNQTSMYLCASRLGTEAFFGQGTRLTVV.